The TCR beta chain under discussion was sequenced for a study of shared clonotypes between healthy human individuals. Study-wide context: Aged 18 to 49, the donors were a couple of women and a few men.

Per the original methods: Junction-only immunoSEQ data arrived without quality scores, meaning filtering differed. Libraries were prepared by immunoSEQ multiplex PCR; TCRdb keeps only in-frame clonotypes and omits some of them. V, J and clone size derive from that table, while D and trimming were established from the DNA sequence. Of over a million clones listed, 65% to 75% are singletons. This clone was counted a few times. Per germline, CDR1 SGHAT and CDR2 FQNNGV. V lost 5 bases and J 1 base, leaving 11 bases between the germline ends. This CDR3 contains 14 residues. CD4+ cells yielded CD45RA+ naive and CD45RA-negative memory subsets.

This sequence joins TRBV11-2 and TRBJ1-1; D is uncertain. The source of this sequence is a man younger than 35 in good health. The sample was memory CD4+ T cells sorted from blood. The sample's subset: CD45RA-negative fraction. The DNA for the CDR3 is TGTGCCAGCAGCACCAGACAAGCGAACACTGAAGCTTTCTTT. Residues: CASSTRQANTEAFF.